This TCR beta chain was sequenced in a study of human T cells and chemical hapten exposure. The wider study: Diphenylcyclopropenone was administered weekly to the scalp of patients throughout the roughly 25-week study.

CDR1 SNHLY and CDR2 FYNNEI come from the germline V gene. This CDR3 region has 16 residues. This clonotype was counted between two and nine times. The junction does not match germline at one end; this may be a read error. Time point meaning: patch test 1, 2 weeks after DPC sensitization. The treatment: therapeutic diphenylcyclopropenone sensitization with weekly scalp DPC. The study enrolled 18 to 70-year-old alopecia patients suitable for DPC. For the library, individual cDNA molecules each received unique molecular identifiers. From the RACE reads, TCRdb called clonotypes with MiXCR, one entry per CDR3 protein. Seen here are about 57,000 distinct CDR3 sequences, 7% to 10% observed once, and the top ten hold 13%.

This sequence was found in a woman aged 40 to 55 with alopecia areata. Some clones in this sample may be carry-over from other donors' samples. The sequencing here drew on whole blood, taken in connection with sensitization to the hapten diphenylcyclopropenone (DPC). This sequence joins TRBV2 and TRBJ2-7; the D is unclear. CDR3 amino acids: CASSEAGAGSTQHYGF. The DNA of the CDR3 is TGTGCCAGCAGTGAAGCCGGCGCAGGTTCGACACAACATTACGGGTTC.